This T cell receptor beta chain was captured by sequencing in a study of tissue T cells after allogeneic stem cell transplantation. Broader study findings: Anatomically similar tissues had similar TCR repertoires within each patient. Which tissue TCRs were alloreactive or antigen-specific was not determined. Some clones might be persisting host cells.

The CDR3 covers 15 residues. The V gene lost 0 bases and the J gene lost 2 bases, with 9 bases spanning the gap. The germline gives CDR1 LGHNA, CDR2 YSYQKL. A word on this clone: Its antigen is not known. These gene names are mouse names. Read data end 1 residue before the CDR3 end; the end is taken from the germline J gene.

TCRbeta CDR3 was sequenced at survey depth with template counts. This table comes from immunoSEQ multiplex PCR, and its TCRdb copy is limited to in-frame clones, with some not included. The sample includes some 48,000 clones, 73% of them seen just once. The receptor was isolated from a pool of C57BL/6 mice in good health. Sequenced input: sorted cells pooled from one or two spleens. The chain couples TRBV2 to TRBJ2-5, with a tentative D call TRBD1 (6 bases). CDR3 protein: CASSQDGTPQDTQYF. CDR3 bases read: TGTGCCAGCAGCCAAGATGGGACACCCCAAGACACCCAGTAC.